A single sample gave rise to the 19 T cell receptor beta chains below, sequenced in a study of blood T cells in healthy people across ages. It was with a sample-barcoded 5' primer and a J-beta primer mix that a second PCR of about 6 to 12 cycles was run. TCRdb processed the 5' RACE reads anew with MiXCR; each CDR3 protein has one entry. The data hold 750,000 to 950,000 distinct CDR3 sequences, with about a quarter observed a single time. This sample also belongs to another study, concerning T cells of mothers and their children.

The specimen sequenced was blood. These receptor sequences come from a boy between 10 and 17 years old in good health.

The V gene is TRBV6-1, the J gene TRBJ2-4; D is perhaps TRBD1 or TRBD2 (5 bases each). Germline-derived CDR1 and CDR2 are MNHNS and SASEGT. Trimming took 10 bases from V and 4 from J, leaving 14 bases between them. CDR3 size: 13 residues. DNA of the CDR3: TGTGCCACCTGGGGACCCGAAAAAAACATTCAGTACTTC. This encodes CATWGPEKNIQYF.

CDR3: CASSQVEGDITKNEKLFF. The CDR3 coding sequence is TGTGCCAGCAGCCAAGTGGAGGGCGACATTACGAAAAATGAAAAACTGTTTTTT. This sequence joins TRBV14 and TRBJ1-4; D ambiguous. This CDR3 has 18 residues. The germline gives CDR1 SGHDN, CDR2 FVKESK. Between the trimmed V and J ends, which lost 1 base and 5 bases, there was a span of 20 bases.

The genes are TRBV10-3 and TRBJ2-5, with D possibly matching TRBD2 (6 bases). The CDR3 sequence is 12 residues long. Germline-derived CDR1 and CDR2 are ENHRY and SYGVKD. Trimming took off 11 bases at V and 11 bases at J, with 21 bases between the two ends. CDR3 bases: TGTGCCGTCCGACGGGGGATGGGTGAGCAGTACTTC. Translating gives CAVRRGMGEQYF.

Only a few counts were recorded for this clonotype. CDR3 bases: TGTGCCACCAGTTCAAGCGGGGGGCTCACAGATACGCAGTATTTT. This sequence encodes CATSSSGGLTDTQYF. V is TRBV24-1 and J is TRBJ2-3; 9 nucleotides match TRBD2. This CDR3 contains 15 residues. Trimming at V came to 6 bases and at J to 2 bases, leaving 5 bases not matched to a gene. Germline V gives CDR1 KGHDR, CDR2 SFDVKD.

V and J are TRBV6-5 and TRBJ1-4; 9 bases are shared with TRBD1. The V segment lost 2 bases and the J segment 1 base; nucleotides outside the gene matches: 5. Germline CDR1 is MNHEY and CDR2 is SVGAGI. This CDR3 is built from 17 residues. CDR3 residues: CASSYRLGQGTNEKLFF. CDR3 bases: TGTGCCAGCAGTTACCGGCTGGGACAGGGAACTAATGAAAAACTGTTTTTT.

This clonotype was recorded a few times. The V call is TRBV5-1, the J call TRBJ2-1, with TRBD2 as a possible D gene (5 bases). Germline V gene sequence: CDR1 SGHRS, CDR2 YFSETQ. V lost 0 bases, J lost 7 bases, and 14 bases lay in between. This CDR3 has 15 amino acids. The CDR3 coding sequence is TGCGCCAGCAGCTTGGAGGGCTACCCGGGGAATGAGCAGTTCTTC. Its translation is CASSLEGYPGNEQFF.

This sequence joins TRBV6-2 or TRBV6-3 and TRBJ2-5, with 12 bases matching TRBD1. Germline loops: CDR1 MNHEY, CDR2 SVGEGT. With V trimmed by 8 bases and J by 4 bases, 20 bases remained unmatched. The CDR3 has 19 residues. The CDR3 loop is CASSPHGGTGGTVRETQYF. CDR3 DNA sequence: TGTGCCAGCTCCCCTCACGGGGGGACAGGGGGCACGGTGCGAGAGACCCAGTACTTC.

This clonotype was seen more than once but under ten times. The chain carries TRBV20-1 and TRBJ2-2; 7 nucleotides match TRBD1. The germline CDR1 and CDR2 sequences are DFQATT and SNEGSKA (reference sequence). Trimming at V came to 0 bases and at J to 8 bases, leaving 6 bases not matched to a gene. The CDR3 is made up of 14 amino acids. The CDR3 DNA sequence: TGCAGTGCTAGAGAAGACAGGGCTGGAGGGGAGCTGTTTTTT. Its protein product is CSAREDRAGGELFF.

This rearrangement joins TRBV24-1 to TRBJ2-2, with D possibly matching TRBD2 (5 bases). The CDR3 is 14 amino acids. Germline V gene data show CDR1 as KGHDR and CDR2 as SFDVKD. V was trimmed by 4 bases and J by 5 bases, leaving 10 bases between them. The CDR3 nucleotides are TGTGCCACCAGTGACCTACGCGGGACCGGGGAGCTGTTTTTT. It specifies CATSDLRGTGELFF.

This clonotype was observed a handful of times. The genes are TRBV2 and TRBJ2-2, with D maybe TRBD1 (6 bases). CDR1 is SNHLY, CDR2 FYNNEI, per germline. The CDR3 is 14 amino acids. Trimming removed 7 bases at V and 4 bases at J, with 13 bases between. CDR3 in amino acids: CASTRDRSTGELFF. The CDR3 region has the DNA TGTGCCAGCACCAGAGACAGGAGCACCGGGGAGCTGTTTTTT.

There are a few counts of this clonotype. V gene TRBV12-3 or TRBV12-4 combines with J gene TRBJ2-1; the D gene could be TRBD1 or TRBD2 (6 bases each). V lost 3 bases and J lost 5, with 11 bases in between. The CDR3 spans 14 residues. CDR3: CASSFSGANNEQFF. Written as DNA, the CDR3 is TGTGCCAGCAGTTTTTCGGGGGCGAACAATGAGCAGTTCTTC.

The J gene is TRBJ2-1, the V gene TRBV6-5; TRBD2 matches 10 bases. The CDR3 is made up of 15 amino acids. V was clipped by 3 bases and J by 10 bases; unmatched bases: 9. Germline V lookup: CDR1 MNHEY, CDR2 SVGAGI. The CDR3 region has the DNA TGTGCCAGCAGTTATCGCCTAGCGGGGGTAAGGGAGCAGTTCTTC. This sequence encodes CASSYRLAGVREQFF.

This clonotype was picked up a small number of times. This sequence joins TRBV7-6 and TRBJ2-1; D unclear. Germline loops: CDR1 SGHVS, CDR2 FNYEAQ. The CDR3 extends over 17 amino acids. V was cut by 1 base and J by 0 bases, with 13 bases left in between. This CDR3 reads CASSLGYVGSSYNEQFF. The CDR3 DNA is TGTGCCAGCAGCTTAGGGTACGTCGGAAGCTCCTACAATGAGCAGTTCTTC.

CDR3: CASSEPGPNYGYTF. The DNA of the CDR3 is TGTGCCAGCAGTGAACCTGGACCTAACTATGGCTACACCTTC. The genes are TRBV28 and TRBJ1-2; D gene ambiguous. This CDR3 has 14 residues. V dropped 5 bases and J dropped 0 bases, with 10 bases sitting between them. Germline V gene lookup returns CDR1 MDHEN and CDR2 SYDVKM.

This clonotype was detected only a few times. With a much larger clone just one base away, this may be a read error. The chain links TRBV29-1 to TRBJ2-7; TRBD2 agrees at 7 bases. The germline V gene has CDR1 SQVTM and CDR2 ANQGSEA. Losses at the gene ends were 6 bases for V and 7 bases for J; bases not matched to a gene: 9. The CDR3 has 12 residues. The CDR3 protein is CSVGRGSAEQYF. CDR3 in DNA: TGCAGCGTGGGGCGGGGGAGCGCTGAGCAGTACTTC.

On this clonotype: One junction end disagrees with the germline gene, perhaps due to a read error. The rearrangement links TRBV20-1 to TRBJ2-5; TRBD2 matches 8 bases. CDR3 length: 13 amino acids. Germline V gene data show CDR1 as DFQATT and CDR2 as SNEGSKA (reference sequence). The CDR3 here is CSARPGTRESQYF. The CDR3, as DNA: TGCAGTGCCCGACCCGGGACTAGAGAGAGCCAGTACTTC.

This clonotype has only a few counts. The V call is TRBV5-1, the J call TRBJ1-1, with D tentatively TRBD1 (5 bases). V lost 0 bases and J 7 bases, leaving 13 bases between the germline ends. The CDR3 has 14 residues. Germline loops: CDR1 SGHRS, CDR2 YFSETQ. The CDR3 nucleotides read TGCGCCAGCAGCTTGGGAGGGGACTATGGTGAAGCTTTCTTT. This codes for CASSLGGDYGEAFF.

This clonotype was recorded at least ten times. The V and J genes are TRBV7-2 and TRBJ2-3, with 9 positions matching TRBD2. With 2 bases clipped from V and 4 bases from J, the junction kept 7 bases outside the gene matches. This CDR3 spans 16 amino acids. Germline lookup yields CDR1 SGHTA and CDR2 FQGNSA. The CDR3 spells CASSLMSGGHADTQYF. The CDR3 nucleotides read TGTGCCAGCAGCTTAATGAGCGGGGGGCACGCAGATACGCAGTATTTT. The full variable domain, completed using reference TRBV7-2 and TRBJ2-3, is GAGVSQSPSNKVTEKGKDVELRCDPISGHTALYWYRQSLGQGLEFLIYFQGNSAPDKSGLPSDRFSAERTGGSVSTLTIQRTQQEDSAVYLCASSLMSGGHADTQYFGPGTRLTVL.

This sequence joins TRBV6-6 and TRBJ1-2, with 7 bases identical to TRBD1. Looked up from germline, CDR1 is MNHNY and CDR2 is SVGAGI (reference sequence). The CDR3 consists of 16 residues. Germline trimming cut 4 bases from V and 6 bases from J; bases unmatched to any gene: 14. CDR3 sequence reads: CASSWNRGGDGDGYTF. In DNA form, the CDR3 reads TGTGCCAGCAGTTGGAATCGAGGGGGCGATGGTGATGGCTACACCTTC.